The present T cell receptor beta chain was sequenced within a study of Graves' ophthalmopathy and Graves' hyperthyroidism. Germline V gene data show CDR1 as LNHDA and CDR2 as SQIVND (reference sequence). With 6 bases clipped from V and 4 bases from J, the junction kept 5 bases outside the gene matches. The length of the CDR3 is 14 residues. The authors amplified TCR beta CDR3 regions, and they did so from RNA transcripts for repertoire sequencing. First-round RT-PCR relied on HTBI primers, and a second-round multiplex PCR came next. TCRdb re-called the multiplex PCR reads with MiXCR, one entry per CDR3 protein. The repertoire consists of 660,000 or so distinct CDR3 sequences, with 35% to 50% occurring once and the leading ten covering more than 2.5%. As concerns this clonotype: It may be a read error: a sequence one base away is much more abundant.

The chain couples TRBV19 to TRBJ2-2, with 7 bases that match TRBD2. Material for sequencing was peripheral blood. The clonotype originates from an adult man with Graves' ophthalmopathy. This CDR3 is CASRTLAVTGELFF. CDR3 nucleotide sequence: TGTGCCAGTAGGACCCTAGCGGTCACCGGGGAGCTGTTTTTT.